These 10 T cell receptor beta chains came from one sample sequenced in a study of T-cell reconstitution after alpha-beta-depleted transplantation in children listed by TCRdb under 2016. Receptor amplification or capture employed PCR. TCRdb lists the instrument as Illumina HiSeq 2500. TCR library preparation used molecular barcoding, with unique molecular identifiers applied to normalize quantification of the TCRbeta repertoire. TCRdb passed the public sequencing reads through fastp at Q25 and MiXCR, retaining productive beta sequences. Rows with one shared CDR3 protein collapse into an entry with the most common genes and DNA. The sample data list roughly 4,000 distinct CDR3 sequences, and 9.5% to 15% of these were observed just once. The ten top clones hold about 29% of the sample. The time point label here, explained by the study, means: day 60 (about 2 months) after transplantation. The sample's treatment or condition label is to be understood as: allogeneic hematopoietic cell transplantation with graft depleted of TCRalphabeta T cells and CD19 B cells.

This specimen was PBMCs, mostly from graft donor cells, taken 60 days after TCRalphabeta/CD19-depleted stem cell transplant. Receptors were obtained from a male patient between 2 and 9 years old who had a stem cell transplant for acute lymphoblastic leukemia, so the T cells may come from the graft donor.

By share, this clonotype counts as medium-sized. The J gene is TRBJ2-1, the V gene TRBV7-9; TRBD2 agrees at 14 bases. V shed 4 bases, J shed 9 bases, and the junction held 5 bases outside the gene matches. Germline lookup yields CDR1 SEHNR and CDR2 FQNEAQ (reference sequence). The CDR3 is 15 residues long. CDR3 nucleotide sequence: TGTGCCAGCAGCTCGACTAGCGGGGGGGCCACTGAGCAGTTCTTC. Its translation is CASSSTSGGATEQFF.

This clonotype was detected many times. The chain joins TRBV5-4 to TRBJ2-7, with TRBD2 matching over 10 bases. The ends lost 4 bases at V and 3 bases at J; junction bases unmatched: 4. The CDR3 is 14 residues long. Germline V gene lookup returns CDR1 SGHNT and CDR2 YYREEE (reference sequence). The CDR3 spells CASSHSSGGYEQYF. The CDR3 DNA follows: TGTGCCAGCAGCCACTCTAGCGGGGGCTACGAGCAGTACTTC. The complete variable domain, with remaining parts taken from reference TRBV5-4 and TRBJ2-7, reads ETGVTQSPTHLIKTRGQQVTLRCSSQSGHNTVSWYQQALGQGPQFIFQYYREEENGRGNFPPRFSGLQFPNYSSELNVNALELDDSALYLCASSHSSGGYEQYFGPGTRLTVT.

This clonotype rates as medium-sized. V and J are TRBV20-1 and TRBJ2-2, with TRBD2 identical over 11 bases. Germline V gene lookup returns CDR1 DFQATT and CDR2 SNEGSKA (reference sequence). This CDR3 contains 15 residues. The J segment lost 6 bases and the V segment lost 4 bases, leaving 7 bases of the junction unmatched. The CDR3 is CSAILLAGGAGELFF. Here the CDR3 DNA reads TGCAGTGCTATCCTGCTAGCGGGGGGCGCCGGGGAGCTGTTTTTT.

This clonotype was observed at least ten times. This chain joins TRBV4-3 and TRBJ1-2, with a possible D match to TRBD1 (6 bases). Deletions cut 0 bases from V and 4 bases from J, with 12 bases between. Germline V lookup: CDR1 LGHNA, CDR2 YSLEER. The CDR3 is 15 amino acids. The CDR3 loop reads CASSQDPGTPYGYTF. The CDR3, as DNA: TGCGCCAGCAGCCAAGACCCCGGGACACCCTATGGCTACACCTTC.

This clonotype is labeled large. The CDR3 DNA reads TGTGCCAGCAGCTTAGGATCGAGTTGGGGGCAAGAGACCCAGTACTTC. Amino acid sequence: CASSLGSSWGQETQYF. V gene TRBV7-2 combines with J gene TRBJ2-5, with D perhaps given as TRBD1 or TRBD2 (5 bases each). Germline CDR1 and CDR2: SGHTA and FQGNSA. This CDR3 region has 16 residues. V gave up 1 base and J gave up 2 bases, with 14 bases separating them.

This clonotype is medium-sized (0.01 to 0.1%) by share. The V gene is TRBV7-2, the J gene TRBJ1-4; perhaps TRBD1 as D (5 bases). Trimming stripped 5 bases from V and 6 bases from J, with 16 bases between. Germline CDR1 is SGHTA and CDR2 is FQGNSA. There are 15 residues in the CDR3. Here the CDR3 DNA reads TGTGCCAGCAGCGCTCAGGGAGTAGGGGATGAAAAACTGTTTTTT. Amino acid sequence: CASSAQGVGDEKLFF.

There are many counts of this clonotype. The chain links TRBV5-4 to TRBJ2-2, with D perhaps TRBD1 (5 bases). This CDR3 contains 15 residues. V lost 1 base, J lost 6 bases, and 13 bases lay in between. Germline CDR1 is SGHNT and CDR2 is YYREEE (reference sequence). CDR3 bases: TGTGCCAGCAGCTTGAGGCAGGGAAGATCCGGGGAGCTGTTTTTT. Encoded protein: CASSLRQGRSGELFF. The whole variable domain, filled in from reference TRBV5-4 and TRBJ2-2, reads ETGVTQSPTHLIKTRGQQVTLRCSSQSGHNTVSWYQQALGQGPQFIFQYYREEENGRGNFPPRFSGLQFPNYSSELNVNALELDDSALYLCASSLRQGRSGELFFGEGSRLTVL.

This chain uses TRBV5-4 with TRBJ2-7; unclear D gene. The germline CDR1 and CDR2 sequences are SGHNT and YYREEE (reference sequence). V was clipped by 9 bases and J by 6 bases, with 13 bases between them. This CDR3 comprises 11 residues. CDR3 DNA: TGTGCCATCGGCCTGGAGCGCGAGCAGTACTTC. Amino acids: CAIGLEREQYF.

This clonotype was found many times. This rearrangement joins TRBV4-2 to TRBJ2-1; D perhaps matches TRBD2 (5 bases). V lost 2 bases and J lost 0, with 8 bases in between. The CDR3 loop spans 15 amino acids. Germline CDR1 reads LGHNA; CDR2 reads YNFKEQ. CDR3 DNA: TGTGCCAGCAGCCAAATCGGGGACTCCTACAATGAGCAGTTCTTC. Amino acids: CASSQIGDSYNEQFF.

This clonotype appeared many times. This sequence joins TRBV7-9 and TRBJ2-7; perhaps TRBD2 as D (6 bases). Germline CDR1 is SEHNR and CDR2 is FQNEAQ (reference sequence). This CDR3 region has 14 residues. V gave up 2 bases and J gave up 5 bases, with 13 bases separating them. CDR3 DNA sequence: TGTGCCAGCAGCTTAATCCGGCGGGACGACGAGCAGTACTTC. Encoded protein: CASSLIRRDDEQYF. Filled out from reference TRBV7-9 and TRBJ2-7, the complete variable domain reads DTGVSQNPRHKITKRGQNVTFRCDPISEHNRLYWYRQTLGQGPEFLTYFQNEAQLEKSRLLSDRFSAERPKGSFSTLEIQRTEQGDSAMYLCASSLIRRDDEQYFGPGTRLTVT.